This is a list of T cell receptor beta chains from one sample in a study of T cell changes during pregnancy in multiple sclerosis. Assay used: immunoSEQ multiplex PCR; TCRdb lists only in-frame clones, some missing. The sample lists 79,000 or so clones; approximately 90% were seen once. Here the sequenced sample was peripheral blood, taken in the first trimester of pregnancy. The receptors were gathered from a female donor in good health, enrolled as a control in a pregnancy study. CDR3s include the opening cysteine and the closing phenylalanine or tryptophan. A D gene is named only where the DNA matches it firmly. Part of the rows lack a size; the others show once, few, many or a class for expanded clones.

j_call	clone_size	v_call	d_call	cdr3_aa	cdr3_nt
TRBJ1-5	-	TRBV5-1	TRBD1	CASSAGGPNQPQHF	TGCGCCAGCAGTGCAGGGGGGCCCAATCAGCCCCAGCATTTT
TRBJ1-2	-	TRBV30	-	CAWSVFLKGEGYTF	TGTGCCTGGAGTGTTTTCTTAAAGGGAGAAGGCTACACCTTC
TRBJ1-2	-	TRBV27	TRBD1	CASRHYSGTGFFGYTF	TGTGCCAGCAGACATTACTCTGGGACAGGGTTTTTTGGCTACACCTTC
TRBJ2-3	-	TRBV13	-	CASSPRTDTQYF	TGTGCCAGCAGCCCCCGGACAGATACGCAGTATTTT
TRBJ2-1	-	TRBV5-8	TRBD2	CASSLRLAGLDEQFF	TGTGCCAGCAGCTTGCGACTAGCGGGATTAGATGAGCAGTTCTTC
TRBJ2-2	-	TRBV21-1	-	CASSWGQAQNTGELFF	TGTGCCAGCAGCTGGGGACAGGCTCAGAACACCGGGGAGCTGTTTTTT
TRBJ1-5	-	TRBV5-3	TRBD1	CARSWDSFNQPQHF	TGTGCCAGAAGCTGGGACAGCTTCAATCAGCCCCAGCATTTT
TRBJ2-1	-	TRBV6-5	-	CASSYSGVEEQFF	TGTGCCAGCAGTTACTCCGGGGTTGAGGAGCAGTTCTTC
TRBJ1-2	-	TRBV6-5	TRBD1	CASSPQSGQVYGYTF	TGTGCCAGCAGTCCCCAATCGGGACAGGTCTATGGCTACACCTTC
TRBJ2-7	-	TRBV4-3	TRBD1	CASSHRTGVGYEQYF	TGCGCCAGCAGCCACCGGACAGGGGTAGGCTACGAGCAGTACTTC
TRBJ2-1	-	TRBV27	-	CASSILRTMQSLNEQFF	TGTGCCAGCAGTATACTCCGGACTATGCAATCACTCAATGAGCAGTTCTTC
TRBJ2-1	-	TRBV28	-	CASSLGQSSSYNEQFF	TGTGCCAGCAGCCTAGGACAGTCCAGCTCCTACAATGAGCAGTTCTTC
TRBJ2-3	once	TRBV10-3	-	CAIRGTDSGPSDTQYF	TGTGCCATCAGGGGGACGGACAGTGGTCCATCAGATACGCAGTATTTT
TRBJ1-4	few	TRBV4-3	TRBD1	CASSQEDGRGLSNEKLFF	TGCGCCAGCAGCCAAGAGGATGGCAGGGGGCTTAGTAATGAAAAACTGTTTTTT
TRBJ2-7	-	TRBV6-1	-	CASSPTDSGPYEQYF	TGTGCCAGCAGCCCAACGGACAGCGGTCCCTACGAGCAGTACTTC
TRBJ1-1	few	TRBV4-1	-	CASTRQASVNTEAFF	TGCGCCAGCACCCGACAGGCAAGCGTGAACACTGAAGCTTTCTTT
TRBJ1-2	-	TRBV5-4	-	CASSRLDRNAYGYTF	TGTGCCAGCAGCCGCTTAGACAGGAACGCCTATGGCTACACCTTC
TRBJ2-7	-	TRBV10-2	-	CASGGAIYEQYF	TGCGCCTCCGGCGGGGCCATCTACGAGCAGTACTTC
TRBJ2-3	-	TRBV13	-	CASSTRGSTGLSTDTQYF	TGTGCCAGCAGCACCAGAGGGTCCACAGGGCTGAGCACAGATACGCAGTATTTT
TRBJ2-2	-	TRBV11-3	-	CASSLSGGGTGELFF	TGTGCCAGCAGCTTATCAGGGGGAGGCACCGGGGAGCTGTTTTTT
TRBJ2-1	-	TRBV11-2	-	CASSSDRFVF	TGTGCCAGCAGCTCCGACAGATTTGTCTTC
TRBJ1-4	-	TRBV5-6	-	CASSLQGFNEKLFF	TGTGCCAGCAGCTTACAGGGTTTTAATGAAAAACTGTTTTTT
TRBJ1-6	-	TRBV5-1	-	CASSLGTLDSPLHF	TGCGCCAGCAGCTTGGGGACTCTAGATTCACCCCTCCACTTT
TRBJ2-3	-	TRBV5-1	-	CASGRGLTDTQYF	TGCGCCAGCGGGCGGGGTCTCACAGATACGCAGTATTTT
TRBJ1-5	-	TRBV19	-	CASSTQGLNQPQHF	TGTGCCAGTAGTACCCAGGGCCTCAATCAGCCCCAGCATTTT
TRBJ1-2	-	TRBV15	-	CATSRDPTGLTAKGGYTF	TGTGCCACCAGCAGAGATCCCACAGGCCTAACTGCCAAGGGTGGCTACACCTTC
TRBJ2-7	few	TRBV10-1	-	CASSPAVTYEQYF	TGCGCCAGCAGCCCGGCGGTTACCTACGAGCAGTACTTC
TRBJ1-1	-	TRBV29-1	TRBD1	CSVGVGQGATEAFF	TGCAGCGTTGGGGTGGGACAGGGGGCAACTGAAGCTTTCTTT
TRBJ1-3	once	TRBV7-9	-	CASSLDIGSRSGNTIYF	TGTGCCAGCAGCTTAGATATTGGGAGTCGCTCTGGAAACACCATATATTTT
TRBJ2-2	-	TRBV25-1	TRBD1	CASSGASGTGFNTGELFF	TGTGCCAGCAGTGGTGCCTCCGGGACAGGGTTTAACACCGGGGAGCTGTTTTTT
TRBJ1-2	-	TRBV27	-	CASTSGGGYGYTF	TGTGCCAGCACATCGGGGGGGGGCTATGGCTACACCTTC
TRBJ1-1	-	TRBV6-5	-	CASSYNPGLLNTEAFF	TGTGCCAGCAGTTATAACCCGGGACTTCTGAACACTGAAGCTTTCTTT
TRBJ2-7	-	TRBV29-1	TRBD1	CSVEGQGVDEQYF	TGCAGCGTTGAGGGGCAGGGGGTGGACGAGCAGTACTTC
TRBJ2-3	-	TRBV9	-	CASSVEPGTGQTDTQYF	TGTGCCAGCAGCGTAGAACCCGGTACAGGGCAGACAGATACGCAGTATTTT
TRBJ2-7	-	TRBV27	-	CASSLFGAYEQYF	TGTGCCAGCAGTTTATTCGGTGCCTACGAGCAGTACTTC
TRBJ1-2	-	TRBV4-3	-	CASSQDESLEGGGFDYGYTF	TGCGCCAGCAGCCAAGATGAGAGTTTAGAGGGCGGAGGGTTTGACTATGGCTACACCTTC
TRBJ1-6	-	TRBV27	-	CASSLRGYNSPLHF	TGTGCCAGCAGTTTACGGGGATATAATTCACCCCTCCACTTT
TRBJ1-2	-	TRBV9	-	CASSVDEVGYGYTF	TGTGCCAGCAGCGTAGATGAGGTGGGCTATGGCTACACCTTC
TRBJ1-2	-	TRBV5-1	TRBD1	CASSLGQGTYGYTF	TGCGCCAGCAGCTTGGGACAGGGGACCTATGGCTACACCTTC
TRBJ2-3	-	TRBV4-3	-	CASSHLAEGQGTQYF	TGCGCCAGCAGCCACTTAGCGGAGGGTCAGGGTACGCAGTATTTT
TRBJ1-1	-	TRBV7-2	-	CASSFKGHMNTEAFF	TGTGCCAGCAGCTTCAAGGGGCACATGAACACTGAAGCTTTCTTT
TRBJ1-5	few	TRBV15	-	CAAGTALNQPQHF	TGTGCCGCAGGCACCGCCCTTAATCAGCCCCAGCATTTT
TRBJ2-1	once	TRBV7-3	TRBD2	CASSSAGGYNEQFF	TGTGCCAGCAGCTCGGCGGGGGGTTACAATGAGCAGTTCTTC
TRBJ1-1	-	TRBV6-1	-	CASSGRTREGTEAFF	TGTGCCAGCAGTGGAAGAACCAGGGAAGGCACTGAAGCTTTCTTT